This TCR beta chain derives from a study of CD8 T cells in cerebrospinal fluid in Alzheimer's disease. According to its frequency, this clonotype is large. What it binds is unknown. All participants were free of acute infectious disease and in good physical condition. This CDR3 is 13 amino acids long. Germline V gives CDR1 SGHTA, CDR2 FQGNSA. Study-wide findings and caveats: EBV-specific clones were neither the most expanded nor enriched in Alzheimer's patients.

With the 10x single-cell sequencing reads reprocessed, TCRdb shows one record per CDR3 protein and no DNA. The repertoire table contains around 1,100 distinct CDR3 sequences. The sequencing sample was made of cerebrospinal fluid. The J gene is TRBJ2-7, the V gene TRBV7-2. This TCR was recovered from a human donor in good health. The CDR3: CASSGLIGYEQYF.